This T cell receptor (beta chain) stems from a study of T-cell reconstitution after alpha-beta-depleted transplantation in children (dated by TCRdb to the mid-2010s). With respect to the entire study: T-cell immune reconstitution after TCRalphabeta/CD19-depleted allogeneic hematopoietic cell transplantation in children was quantitatively tracked in the study by means of TCR repertoire profiling.

Library generation was performed with PCR. The run used an Illumina HiSeq 2500. To normalize quantification of the TCRbeta repertoire, the TCR libraries were built with molecular barcoding that relied on unique molecular identifiers. Clones were called with MiXCR by TCRdb after fastp trimmed the public reads at Q25, and only in-frame beta chains were retained. CDR3 protein sequences are deduplicated, and each keeps its most common genes and DNA. The sample includes hundreds of thousands of distinct CDR3 sequences, with about 11% observed a single time. Of the sample, about 4.2% falls within the top ten clones. CDR1 and CDR2 are read off the germline V gene as SGHRS and YFSETQ. The CDR3 starts with the cysteine, ends with the phenylalanine, and has 16 residues. Only CDR3 DNA remains: 48 bases, in frame from the first base. V gives up 1 base and J gives up 0 bases, and the segment between their germline ends measures 10 bases.

This clonotype was counted ten times or more. Its antigen target is currently unknown. It has no much larger one-base neighbor in the sample; base qualities were not kept. The chain employs TRBV5-1 and TRBJ2-2; a weak D assignment points to TRBD2 (5 bases agree). This material consisted of PBMCs from the stem cell graft donor, taken from the stem cell graft. This clonotype was obtained from a human donor who donated a stem cell graft to a child with acute myeloid leukemia. The DNA reads TGCGCCAGCAGCTTGTCTAGCCGCGCGAACACCGGGGAGCTGTTTTTT. It specifies CASSLSSRANTGELFF.